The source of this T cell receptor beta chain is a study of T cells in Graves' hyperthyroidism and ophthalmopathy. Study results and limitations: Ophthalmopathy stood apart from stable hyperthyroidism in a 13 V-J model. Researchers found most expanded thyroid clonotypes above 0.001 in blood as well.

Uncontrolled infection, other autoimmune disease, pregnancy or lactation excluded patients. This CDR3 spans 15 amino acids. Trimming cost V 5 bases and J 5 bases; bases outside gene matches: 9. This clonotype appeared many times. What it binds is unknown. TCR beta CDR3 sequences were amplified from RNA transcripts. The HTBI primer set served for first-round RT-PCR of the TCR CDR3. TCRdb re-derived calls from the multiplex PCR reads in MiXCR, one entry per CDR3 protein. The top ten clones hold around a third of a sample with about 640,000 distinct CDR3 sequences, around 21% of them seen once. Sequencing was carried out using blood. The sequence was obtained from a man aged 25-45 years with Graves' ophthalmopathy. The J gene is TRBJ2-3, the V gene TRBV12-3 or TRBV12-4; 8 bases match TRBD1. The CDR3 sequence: CASSPAGGYEDTQYF. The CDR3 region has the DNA TGTGCCAGCAGTCCCGCAGGGGGCTACGAAGATACGCAGTATTTT.